This T cell receptor (beta chain) came from a study of T cells in Graves' hyperthyroidism and ophthalmopathy. Germline V gene lookup returns CDR1 MGHDK and CDR2 SYGVNS. The V end lost 5 bases, the J end lost 4 bases, and 7 bases lay between the germline ends. The CDR3 is 12 amino acids. Study conclusions and caveats: Blood samples included most of the expanded thyroid clonotypes exceeding 0.001. Ophthalmopathy was told apart from stable hyperthyroidism by a 13 V-J model.

This clonotype was seen repeatedly, ten times or more. Its antigen is undetermined. There were TCR beta CDR3 regions amplified from RNA transcripts. First-round RT-PCR with HTBI primers amplified the TCR CDR3 region. TCRdb reprocessed the multiplex PCR reads via MiXCR and lists one record per CDR3 protein. The sample shows approximately 330,000 distinct CDR3 sequences, roughly 13% of them seen only once. Enrolled ophthalmopathy patients presented with a Clinical Activity Score of at least 3, a NOSPECS grade of at least 4, and disease duration under 3 months. It was uncontrolled infection, other autoimmune disease, pregnancy or lactation that excluded patients.

The source material was blood. The receptor comes from a woman between 35 and 50 years old with Graves' ophthalmopathy. The chain combines TRBV25-1 with TRBJ2-3; no definite D call. CDR3 sequence: CASSTVADTQYF. The CDR3 DNA reads TGTGCCAGCAGTACCGTGGCAGATACGCAGTATTTT.